The table lists the clone carrying this TCR beta chain with a count of one. Its antigen is still unknown. The data were obtained in a study of T cell responses to AZD1222 COVID-19 vaccine. Study results and caveats: Regions 160-218 and 743-854 held dominance among vaccine-associated CD4 TCRs, which spanned spike. Two AZD1222 administrations were followed by greater Spike-specific TCR breadth and depth.

The CDR3 covers 14 residues. The germline V gene encodes CDR1 SGHTA and CDR2 FQGTGA. The ends lost 5 bases at V and 6 bases at J; junction bases unmatched: 8. Produced via immunoSEQ multiplex PCR; TCRdb's table is partial and in-frame only. In the table there are 140,000 to 150,000 clones, about 90% of which are singletons. The gene calls are TRBV7-3 and TRBJ1-2; 8 nucleotides line up with TRBD1. This receptor was obtained from an adult who received the MenACWY meningococcal vaccine as a control. The sequencing here drew on peripheral blood, taken 28 days after the second dose of the MenACWY control vaccine. CDR3 amino acids: CASSLGQEINGYTF. The CDR3 DNA reads as TGTGCCAGCAGCCTGGGACAGGAGATAAATGGCTACACCTTC.